These 17 T cell receptor beta chains share one sample of origin, sequenced in a study of shared clonotypes between healthy human individuals. Method: immunoSEQ multiplex PCR; TCRdb's copy keeps in-frame clones and lacks some. This sample has about 2,500,000 clones; approximately 94% occur once, and the top ten carry under 0.15%. Sequenced input: naive CD4+ T cells sorted from blood. The subset is: CD45RA+ positively selected. The receptors derive from a man aged 18-30 years in good health.

The chain couples TRBV5-4 to TRBJ1-2; TRBD1 agrees at 8 bases. CDR3 length: 14 residues. V lost 4 bases to trimming and J lost 4 bases; unmatched junction nucleotides: 6. Germline V gene lookup returns CDR1 SGHNT and CDR2 YYREEE (reference sequence). In DNA, the CDR3 is TGTGCCAGCAGCCAGCGGACAGGGAGCTATGGCTACACCTTC. Translating it yields CASSQRTGSYGYTF.

The V call is TRBV19, the J call TRBJ1-4; 12 nucleotides align to TRBD1. Per the germline V gene, CDR1 is LNHDA and CDR2 is SQIVND (reference sequence). There are 15 residues in the CDR3. V lost 6 bases and J lost 8; bases outside the gene matches: 7. The CDR3 coding sequence is TGTGCCAGTAGGACCGGGACAGGGGGCGGAGAAAAACTGTTTTTT. It yields the protein CASRTGTGGGEKLFF.

The CDR3 sequence: CASSIVFGADTQYF. The CDR3 coding sequence is TGTGCCAGCAGCATCGTTTTCGGGGCAGATACGCAGTATTTT. V gene TRBV5-4 combines with J gene TRBJ2-3; TRBD2 is a possible D gene (5 bases). This CDR3 spans 14 amino acids. Germline V gene sequence: CDR1 SGHNT, CDR2 YYREEE (reference sequence). Trimming pared 4 bases from V and 4 bases from J, leaving 13 bases between.

About this clone itself: Other nucleotide sequences in the sample specify the same CDR3. The chain uses TRBV7-2 and TRBJ2-2; 7 bases fit TRBD1. The CDR3 is 16 amino acids. Germline assignment: CDR1 SGHTA and CDR2 FQGNSA. V was clipped by 1 base and J by 2 bases; unmatched bases: 4. CDR3 in DNA: TGTGCCAGCAGCTTAGTTGCAGGGGGAAACACCGGGGAGCTGTTTTTT. Translation gives CASSLVAGGNTGELFF.

The V and J genes are TRBV9 and TRBJ2-1; possible D gene TRBD1, 7 bases. The germline CDR1 and CDR2 sequences are SGDLS and YYNGEE. With 2 bases removed from V and 2 bases from J, the gap between germline ends came to 14 bases. This CDR3 is built from 16 residues. In DNA, the CDR3 is TGTGCCAGCAGCGTCAGCCAGGGGGGAACCTACAATGAGCAGTTCTTC. It encodes CASSVSQGGTYNEQFF.

The chain recombines TRBV6-6 with TRBJ2-3; TRBD2 matches at 7 bases. Losses at the gene ends were 9 bases for V and 0 bases for J; bases not matched to a gene: 9. The germline CDR1 and CDR2 sequences are MNHNY and SVGAGI (reference sequence). The length of the CDR3 is 15 residues. As DNA, the CDR3 is TGTGCCAGTGGACCGGGAGGAGCTAGCACAGATACGCAGTATTTT. This encodes CASGPGGASTDTQYF.

The chain employs TRBV10-3 and TRBJ2-5; D is uncertain. The J call is doubtful: the DNA matches TRBJ2-7 better. Germline CDR1 is ENHRY and CDR2 is SYGVKD. The CDR3 is 14 amino acids. CDR3 nucleotide sequence: TGTGCCACCCTACCGGGTTTCGCCGTCTACGAGCAGTACTTC. It codes for CATLPGFAVYEQYF.

V usage is TRBV7-2 and J usage is TRBJ1-2; no definite D call. V gave up 3 bases and J gave up 2 bases, with 16 bases separating them. The CDR3 covers 16 residues. Germline V gives CDR1 SGHTA, CDR2 FQGNSA. CDR3 region: CASSFNLGLGNYGYTF. CDR3 DNA sequence: TGTGCCAGCAGCTTTAATCTTGGTTTAGGGAACTATGGCTACACCTTC.

The genes are TRBV29-1 and TRBJ2-3; D perhaps matches TRBD2 (5 bases). This CDR3 is built from 18 residues. Germline V gives CDR1 SQVTM, CDR2 ANQGSEA. V was trimmed by 0 bases and J by 1 base, leaving 20 bases between them. The CDR3 coding sequence is TGCAGCGTTGAAGAAGTGGGAGTGGCTTCCTCGGGCACAGATACGCAGTATTTT. It specifies CSVEEVGVASSGTDTQYF.

V gene TRBV6-1 combines with J gene TRBJ2-5; TRBD2 aligns across 13 bases. V was clipped by 7 bases and J by 2 bases; unmatched bases: 4. In germline, CDR1 is MNHNS, CDR2 SASEGT. The CDR3 is 15 amino acids. CDR3 amino acids: CASIRLAGGQETQYF. The CDR3 nucleotides read TGTGCCAGCATTAGACTAGCGGGGGGTCAAGAGACCCAGTACTTC.

V and J are TRBV2 and TRBJ2-3; no reliable D call. The CDR3 contains 13 residues. Germline V gene sequence: CDR1 SNHLY, CDR2 FYNNEI. Trimming cost V 4 bases and J 4 bases, with 9 bases left between them. CDR3 protein: CASSGLESDTQYF. The CDR3 coding sequence is TGTGCCAGCAGTGGACTGGAGTCAGATACGCAGTATTTT.

In the case of this clone: Other nucleotide sequences in the sample specify the same CDR3. The rearrangement links TRBV5-4 to TRBJ2-7; maybe TRBD2 (5 bases). The germline V and J ends were trimmed by 3 bases and 0 bases, with 7 bases remaining between them. The CDR3 contains 13 residues. The germline gives CDR1 SGHNT, CDR2 YYREEE (reference sequence). The CDR3 DNA sequence: TGTGCCAGCAGCTCCGGGAACTCCTACGAGCAGTACTTC. Translation: CASSSGNSYEQYF.

This sequence joins TRBV15 and TRBJ1-1, with 10 nucleotides matching TRBD1. The ends lost 0 bases at V and 6 bases at J; junction bases unmatched: 4. This CDR3 spans 15 amino acids. The germline V gene encodes CDR1 LNHNV and CDR2 YYDKDF (reference sequence). In nucleotides, the CDR3 is TGTGCCACCAGCAGAGATAGGGACAGGGGATCTGAAGCTTTCTTT. It codes for CATSRDRDRGSEAFF.

The chain employs TRBV6-4 and TRBJ2-3; 7 positions match TRBD1. This CDR3 is 13 amino acids long. Germline V gives CDR1 MRHNA, CDR2 SNTAGT. The junction had 3 bases not matched to a gene; V was cut back by 4 bases and J by 5 bases. CDR3 bases: TGTGCCAGCAGTGCCAGGGGGATAGATACGCAGTATTTT. The encoded protein is CASSARGIDTQYF.

Of note for this clone: Other DNA sequences from this sample encode an identical CDR3 as well. This rearrangement joins TRBV10-3 to TRBJ2-3, with TRBD2 matching 10 bases. With V trimmed by 4 bases and J by 3 bases, 1 base remained unmatched. From germline, CDR1 is ENHRY and CDR2 SYGVKD. The CDR3 spans 14 residues. The DNA of the CDR3 is TGTGCCATCAGTGGGACTAGCGGAACAGATACGCAGTATTTT. Its translation: CAISGTSGTDTQYF.

The V call is TRBV2, the J call TRBJ1-3, with D maybe TRBD1 (6 bases). The ends were cut back, 6 bases at V and 6 bases at J, with 12 bases in the middle. Germline V gene data show CDR1 as SNHLY and CDR2 as FYNNEI. This CDR3 is 13 amino acids long. CDR3 region: CASRYREENTIYF. Here the CDR3 DNA reads TGTGCCAGCAGATACAGGGAAGAAAACACCATATATTTT. The full variable domain, in which reference TRBV2 and TRBJ1-3 provide the parts outside the CDR3, is EPEVTQTPSHQVTQMGQEVILRCVPISNHLYFYWYRQILGQKVEFLVSFYNNEISEKSEIFDDQFSVERPDGSNFTLKIRSTKLEDSAMYFCASRYREENTIYFGEGSWLTVV.

This clone was picked up one time. This chain joins TRBV5-4 and TRBJ1-2; D unresolved. Deletions cut 0 bases from V and 8 bases from J, with 14 bases between. Germline CDR1 and CDR2: SGHNT and YYREEE (reference sequence). This CDR3 region has 14 residues. The CDR3 protein is CASSLGPPKEGYTF. The CDR3 bases are TGTGCCAGCAGCTTGGGTCCGCCCAAGGAGGGCTACACCTTC.